This TCR beta chain was observed in a study of CD8+ T cells in alopecia areata. Extracted RNA was reverse transcribed, and the resulting cDNA served as sequencing template. TCRdb's copy holds only in-frame clones and misses some; the assay was immunoSEQ multiplex PCR. The sample comprises some 130,000 clones, nearly 55% of which are singletons, and around 15% rests with the top ten. The CDR3 is 12 amino acids. Germline values: CDR1 MNHEY, CDR2 SVGAGI. V was shortened by 6 bases and J by 4 bases, with 9 bases between the two germline ends. The treatment: oral pan-JAK inhibitor, 5-10 mg twice daily. The sequence was obtained from a human donor with alopecia areata. The sample in question was CD8+ T cells sorted from blood, obtained at week 4, from a patient treated with tofacitinib. The V and J genes are TRBV6-5 and TRBJ1-2, with a tentative D call TRBD1 (6 bases). CDR3: CASRGAGYGYTF. CDR3 nucleotide sequence: TGTGCCAGCAGGGGGGCCGGCTATGGCTACACCTTC.